Following are 32 T cell receptor beta chains from one sample sequenced in a study of response to subunit inactivated influenza vaccine. TCRdb fed the RT-PCR reads into MiXCR, producing one record per CDR3 protein. This table holds about 240,000 distinct CDR3 sequences, 12% found once. The material was non-naive T cells sorted from PBMCs, obtained 14 days before vaccination. Receptor source: a man between 50 and 59 years old who received an inactivated influenza vaccine.

This clonotype has a handful of counts. The rearrangement uses TRBV20-1 and TRBJ1-6; possibly TRBD1 for D (5 bases). The CDR3 covers 13 residues. Germline V gives CDR1 DFQATT, CDR2 SNEGSKA (reference sequence). Trimming took off 6 bases at V and 11 bases at J, with 17 bases between the two ends. DNA of the CDR3: TGCAGTGCAATAGACTCGGGGACGACACCCCTCCACTTT. Its translation: CSAIDSGTTPLHF.

This clonotype was recorded many times. The chain uses TRBV27 and TRBJ2-7; TRBD1 agrees at 10 bases. The CDR3 has 15 amino acids. Germline V gene sequence: CDR1 MNHEY, CDR2 SMNVEV (reference sequence). V dropped 5 bases and J dropped 2; count of bases not matched to a gene: 6. The CDR3 spells CASSGVGTGAYEQYF. In DNA form, the CDR3 reads TGTGCCAGCAGTGGGGTTGGGACAGGGGCCTACGAGCAGTACTTC.

This clonotype was recorded a few times. The rearrangement uses TRBV20-1 and TRBJ2-3; 12 nucleotides align to TRBD2. The CDR3 covers 15 residues. V trimming: 3 bases; J trimming: 6 bases; junction bases outside the gene matches: 7. The germline V gene has CDR1 DFQATT and CDR2 SNEGSKA (reference sequence). CDR3 loop: CSASSRLAGGDTQYF. The CDR3 DNA sequence: TGCAGTGCTAGCAGTCGCCTAGCGGGGGGGGATACGCAGTATTTT.

This clonotype has only a few counts. The chain links TRBV20-1 to TRBJ2-5, with D perhaps matching TRBD2 (7 bases). The V and J ends lost 0 bases and 5 bases respectively, with 19 bases between them. The CDR3 has 16 residues. The germline gives CDR1 DFQATT, CDR2 SNEGSKA (reference sequence). In DNA, the CDR3 is TGCAGTGCTAGAGAGGTCCGGGGGGCCGGGGGGGAGACCCAGTACTTC. Translating it yields CSAREVRGAGGETQYF.

In its sample, this clonotype was seen a few times. V gene TRBV7-2 combines with J gene TRBJ2-5, with D possibly matching TRBD1 (6 bases). Germline CDR1 SGHTA, CDR2 FQGNSA. With 5 bases removed from V and 2 bases from J, the gap between germline ends came to 15 bases. The CDR3 extends over 15 amino acids. The CDR3 here is CASSRGQLPQETQYF. In DNA form, the CDR3 reads TGTGCCAGCAGCCGAGGACAGCTACCACAAGAGACCCAGTACTTC.

In this sample, this clonotype turned up many times. DNA of the CDR3: TGTGCCAGCAGTCCCGTCGGGAATGAGCAGTTCTTC. It yields the protein CASSPVGNEQFF. The V and J genes are TRBV6-2 or TRBV6-3 and TRBJ2-1; no firm D call. Germline-derived CDR1 and CDR2 are MNHEY and SVGEGT. Trimming left V 5 bases short and J 7 bases short, with 9 bases between. There are 12 residues in the CDR3.

There are a few counts of this clonotype. The chain employs TRBV20-1 and TRBJ2-1, with D possibly matching TRBD1 (5 bases). Deletions cut 0 bases from V and 0 bases from J, with 9 bases between. The length of the CDR3 is 15 residues. Germline V gene sequence: CDR1 DFQATT, CDR2 SNEGSKA (reference sequence). The chain's CDR3 is CSARDGADSYNEQFF. In DNA, the CDR3 is TGCAGTGCTAGAGATGGGGCAGACTCCTACAATGAGCAGTTCTTC.

This clonotype was seen many times. This chain links TRBV28 with TRBJ2-1; D unclear. The V end lost 6 bases, the J end lost 10 bases, and 13 bases lay between the germline ends. Germline assignment: CDR1 MDHEN and CDR2 SYDVKM. CDR3 length: 12 residues. CDR3 sequence reads: CASRPLLREQFF. DNA of the CDR3: TGTGCCAGCAGGCCCTTACTACGAGAGCAGTTCTTC.

This clonotype turned up a few times. The chain recombines TRBV20-1 with TRBJ1-2; perhaps TRBD1 as D (6 bases). The length of the CDR3 is 11 residues. Germline lookup yields CDR1 DFQATT and CDR2 SNEGSKA (reference sequence). DNA of the CDR3: TGCAGATCCTCAGGGGAGGGTGGCTACACCTTC. Translating it yields CRSSGEGGYTF.

Many counts were recorded for this clonotype. The chain uses TRBV15 and TRBJ2-1; the D gene is possibly TRBD1 (5 bases). V lost 3 bases and J lost 0, with 12 bases in between. The CDR3 loop spans 16 amino acids. CDR1 is LNHNV, CDR2 YYDKDF, per germline (reference sequence). CDR3 nucleotides: TGTGCCACCAGCAGCTGGGGCCACAGCTCCTACAATGAGCAGTTCTTC. Translating it yields CATSSWGHSSYNEQFF. The full variable domain, rest sourced from reference TRBV15 and TRBJ2-1, is DAMVIQNPRYQVTQFGKPVTLSCSQTLNHNVMYWYQQKSSQAPKLLFHYYDKDFNNEADTPDNFQSRRPNTSFCFLDIRSPGLGDTAMYLCATSSWGHSSYNEQFFGPGTRLTVL.

This clonotype was recorded at least ten times. The chain carries TRBV20-1 and TRBJ2-1, with TRBD2 identical over 9 bases. The CDR3 runs to 16 residues. Germline CDR1 is DFQATT and CDR2 is SNEGSKA (reference sequence). J lost 2 bases, V lost 1 base, and 6 bases had no gene match. CDR3 region: CSARGLAGAAYNEQFF. In DNA form, the CDR3 reads TGCAGTGCTAGAGGTTTAGCGGGGGCCGCCTACAATGAGCAGTTCTTC.

CDR3: CASSDRGWYNEQFF. The CDR3 DNA reads as TGTGCCAGCAGCGACAGGGGGTGGTACAATGAGCAGTTCTTC. The chain has TRBV6-2 or TRBV6-3 and TRBJ2-1, with 9 nucleotides matching TRBD1. The V gene's germline CDR1 is MNHEY and CDR2 SVGEGT. The CDR3 is 14 residues long. The V gene end was trimmed by 6 bases and the J gene end by 4 bases; junction bases not matched to a gene: 4.

This clonotype was seen many times. V usage is TRBV6-5 and J usage is TRBJ1-1; D remains ambiguous. Germline CDR1 MNHEY, CDR2 SVGAGI. V was pared by 2 bases and J by 6 bases, with 4 bases between. The CDR3 is 11 amino acids. This CDR3 is CASSYRAEAFF. In DNA, the CDR3 is TGTGCCAGCAGTTACAGGGCTGAAGCTTTCTTT.

This clonotype was recorded a few times. The chain has TRBV27 and TRBJ1-6; 9 positions agree with TRBD1. Germline V CDR1 and CDR2: MNHEY, SMNVEV (reference sequence). This CDR3 is 16 amino acids long. V lost 7 bases and J lost 7; bases outside the gene matches: 11. The CDR3 reads CASKPTAGTGNSPLHF. The DNA of the CDR3 is TGTGCCAGCAAACCTACCGCCGGGACAGGGAATTCACCCCTCCACTTT.

The table lists this clonotype with a few counts. The chain has TRBV12-3 or TRBV12-4 and TRBJ1-3; a weak D match, TRBD1 (5 bases). Between the trimmed V and J ends, which lost 7 bases and 3 bases, there was a span of 10 bases. The CDR3 spans 13 residues. The CDR3 region has the DNA TGTGCCAGCATCTTGGGACGTGGAAACACCATATATTTT. Its protein is CASILGRGNTIYF.

Many counts were recorded for this clonotype. CDR3 sequence: CSVKGTSGGNTGELFF. In DNA, the CDR3 is TGCAGCGTGAAGGGGACTAGCGGGGGGAACACCGGGGAGCTGTTTTTT. The chain links TRBV29-1 to TRBJ2-2, with TRBD2 identical over 14 bases. V was clipped by 6 bases and J by 1 base; unmatched bases: 4. Germline V lookup: CDR1 SQVTM, CDR2 ANQGSEA. The CDR3 has 16 amino acids.

This clonotype was seen ten or more times. The chain couples TRBV5-1 to TRBJ2-2, with TRBD1 matching 10 bases. This CDR3 is 15 amino acids long. CDR1 SGHRS and CDR2 YFSETQ come from the germline V gene. V gave up 4 bases and J gave up 4 bases; unmatched junction bases: 4. CDR3 loop: CASSTRTGGTGELFF. The CDR3 DNA reads as TGCGCCAGCAGCACCCGGACAGGGGGCACCGGGGAGCTGTTTTTT.

A few counts support this clonotype. J is TRBJ2-3 and V is TRBV18; a weak D match, TRBD2 (6 bases). Trimming took 3 bases from V and 6 from J, leaving 10 bases between them. The CDR3 consists of 13 residues. Germline CDR1 KGHSH, CDR2 LQKENI. The CDR3 spells CASSPQEGDTQYF. Here the CDR3 DNA reads TGTGCCAGCTCACCCCAGGAGGGGGATACGCAGTATTTT.

This clonotype showed up many times. This rearrangement joins TRBV15 to TRBJ1-4, with D possibly matching TRBD1 (6 bases). This CDR3 spans 14 amino acids. In germline, CDR1 is LNHNV, CDR2 YYDKDF (reference sequence). The V end lost 0 bases, the J end lost 11 bases, and 13 bases lay between the germline ends. Written as DNA, the CDR3 is TGTGCCACCAGCAGAGACAGGGGCGGCTCCAAACTGTTTTTT. This sequence encodes CATSRDRGGSKLFF.

The V and J genes are TRBV20-1 and TRBJ2-2, with TRBD2 identical over 7 bases. Germline assignment: CDR1 DFQATT and CDR2 SNEGSKA (reference sequence). Trimming at V came to 1 base and at J to 0 bases, leaving 5 bases not matched to a gene. CDR3 length: 16 residues. The CDR3 nucleotides are TGCAGTGCTAGAGTTGGCGGGAGAGCGAACACCGGGGAGCTGTTTTTT. Protein sequence: CSARVGGRANTGELFF.

V and J are TRBV3-1 and TRBJ2-6; D gene uncertain. The CDR3 extends over 17 amino acids. The germline V gene encodes CDR1 LGHDT and CDR2 YNNKEL (reference sequence). The ends were cut back, 1 base at V and 1 base at J, with 11 bases in the middle. CDR3 sequence (DNA): TGTGCCAGCAGCCAAGTGTTGAGGAGATCTGGGGCCAACGTCCTGACTTTC. Residues: CASSQVLRRSGANVLTF.

This clonotype was counted only a few times. The CDR3 loop reads CASSYTLPRTDNTEAFF. CDR3 bases: TGTGCCAGCAGTTACACCCTCCCAAGGACGGACAACACTGAAGCTTTCTTT. The chain is built from TRBV6-2 or TRBV6-3 and TRBJ1-1; the D is unclear. The germline gives CDR1 MNHEY, CDR2 SVGEGT. The CDR3 extends over 17 amino acids. Trimming took off 2 bases at V and 2 bases at J, with 18 bases between the two ends.

This clonotype has only a few counts. The rearrangement links TRBV6-1 to TRBJ2-1; 14 bases align to TRBD2. Germline-derived CDR1 and CDR2 are MNHNS and SASEGT. CDR3 length: 15 amino acids. Trimming removed 6 bases from V and 7 bases from J; junction bases left unmatched: 5. The CDR3: CASSTGTSGRNEQFF. The CDR3 DNA sequence: TGTGCCAGCAGCACCGGGACTAGCGGGAGAAATGAGCAGTTCTTC.

This chain joins TRBV4-2 and TRBJ2-3; D is ambiguous. The CDR3 has 13 amino acids. The germline gives CDR1 LGHNA, CDR2 YNFKEQ. V was shortened by 3 bases and J by 1 base, with 5 bases between the two germline ends. As DNA, the CDR3 is TGTGCCAGCAGCCACACTCGCACAGATACGCAGTATTTT. Residues: CASSHTRTDTQYF.

At least ten counts were recorded for this clonotype. The rearrangement joins TRBV27 to TRBJ2-7; no definite D call. The CDR3 spans 11 residues. In germline, CDR1 is MNHEY, CDR2 SMNVEV (reference sequence). Between the trimmed V and J ends, which lost 8 bases and 3 bases, there was a span of 8 bases. CDR3 amino acids: CASGWGYEQYF. The CDR3 nucleotides read TGTGCCAGCGGATGGGGCTACGAGCAGTACTTC.

In this sample, this clonotype turned up a few times. The chain combines TRBV11-2 with TRBJ2-1; 11 nucleotides agree with TRBD2. Germline CDR1 and CDR2: SGHAT and FQNNGV. CDR3 size: 18 residues. V was pared by 2 bases and J by 6 bases, with 12 bases of the junction left unmatched. The CDR3 DNA reads as TGTGCCAGCAGCTTAACCACTAGCGGGGGACGCCGCTTCAATGAGCAGTTCTTC. Its translation: CASSLTTSGGRRFNEQFF.

The V and J genes are TRBV11-3 and TRBJ2-2; D gene unclear. V lost 1 base to trimming and J lost 0 bases, with 9 bases between them. This CDR3 has 16 residues. Per germline, CDR1 SGHNT and CDR2 YENEEA. The CDR3 loop is CASSLGAGSNTGELFF. CDR3 sequence (DNA): TGTGCCAGCAGCTTAGGGGCAGGATCGAACACCGGGGAGCTGTTTTTT.

This chain links TRBV4-3 with TRBJ2-1; a weak D match, TRBD2 (7 bases). Per germline, CDR1 LGHNA and CDR2 YSLEER. Deletions cut 4 bases from V and 7 bases from J, with 17 bases between. This CDR3 is built from 15 residues. CDR3 in DNA: TGCGCCAGCAGCCGTGCGGGGAGGGGGGGAAATGAGCAGTTCTTC. Translated: CASSRAGRGGNEQFF.

The chain has TRBV27 and TRBJ2-7; D ambiguous. The CDR3 extends over 16 amino acids. Germline CDR1 and CDR2: MNHEY and SMNVEV (reference sequence). Between the trimmed V and J ends, which lost 7 bases and 7 bases, there was a span of 26 bases. The CDR3 sequence: CASNPRLLTNQMEQYF. CDR3 DNA sequence: TGTGCCAGCAACCCACGGCTCTTGACAAACCAAATGGAGCAGTACTTC.

This sequence joins TRBV5-1 and TRBJ2-2; a possible D gene is TRBD1 (5 bases). Germline values: CDR1 SGHRS, CDR2 YFSETQ. The CDR3 covers 15 residues. The V end lost 2 bases, the J end lost 3 bases, and 11 bases lay between the germline ends. The CDR3 bases are TGCGCCAGCAGCTTCACGTCAGGGTACACCGGGGAGCTGTTTTTT. Protein: CASSFTSGYTGELFF.

In nucleotides, the CDR3 is TGTGCCAGCAGTCTCCAATGGTCCAGAGAAGAGACCCAGTACTTC. It encodes CASSLQWSREETQYF. V gene TRBV7-2 combines with J gene TRBJ2-5; D not resolved. CDR3 length: 15 residues. Per the germline V gene, CDR1 is SGHTA and CDR2 is FQGNSA. V was cut by 6 bases and J by 3 bases, with 17 bases left in between.

This clonotype was picked up a small number of times. V and J are TRBV5-5 and TRBJ2-1, with D perhaps TRBD1 (5 bases). In germline, CDR1 is SGHKS, CDR2 YYEKEE (reference sequence). This CDR3 contains 15 residues. The V and J ends lost 2 bases and 1 base respectively, with 10 bases between them. CDR3 residues: CASSLRGESYNEQFF. The CDR3 nucleotides are TGTGCCAGCAGCTTAAGGGGTGAGTCCTACAATGAGCAGTTCTTC.